Listed below are T cell receptor beta chains from one sample, sequenced in a study of graft-versus-host responses after intestinal transplantation. These TCRs are of unknown antigen specificity. Only in-frame clones appear in the TCRdb table, and some are missing; sequencing was by immunoSEQ multiplex PCR. Of 100,000 to 110,000 clones listed, about 90% were seen once; the top ten hold over 0.95%. This specimen consisted of unstimulated CD4+ T cells sorted from spleen or lymph node cells, obtained before transplant. These receptor sequences come from a human donor who was the organ donor for an intestinal transplant. CDR3s include the opening cysteine and the closing phenylalanine or tryptophan. D genes are given only for firm matches.

D gene,V gene,J gene,CDR3 protein,CDR3 DNA
TRBD1,TRBV9,TRBJ2-1,CASSPQHGTGVNEQFF,TGTGCCAGCAGCCCCCAGCATGGGACAGGGGTCAATGAGCAGTTCTTC
-,TRBV28,TRBJ2-3,CASSPQGSTDTQYF,TGTGCCAGCAGCCCCCAAGGGTCCACAGATACGCAGTATTTT
-,TRBV11-2,TRBJ1-6,CASSSQSLNSPLHF,TGTGCCAGCAGCTCTCAGTCTCTCAATTCACCCCTCCACTTT
TRBD1,TRBV5-1,TRBJ1-2,CASSFGRRTGDHGYTF,TGCGCCAGCAGCTTCGGACGAAGGACAGGGGATCATGGCTACACCTTC
-,TRBV20-1,TRBJ1-2,CSIYINYGYTF,TGCAGTATCTACATAAACTATGGCTACACCTTC
-,TRBV5-1,TRBJ2-6,CASSLGQASGANVLTF,TGCGCCAGCAGCTTGGGACAGGCGTCTGGGGCCAACGTCCTGACTTTC
TRBD1,TRBV30,TRBJ1-5,CAWAAGTGNQPQHF,TGTGCCTGGGCCGCCGGGACAGGCAATCAGCCCCAGCATTTT
TRBD1,TRBV12-5,TRBJ2-5,CASGNGQGWGQETQYF,TGTGCTAGTGGTAACGGACAGGGATGGGGCCAAGAGACCCAGTACTTC
-,TRBV5-1,TRBJ1-1,CASSPRGGRDTEAFF,TGCGCCAGCAGCCCTAGGGGGGGGCGGGACACTGAAGCTTTCTTT
-,TRBV7-2,TRBJ1-5,CASSLAEGGQPQHF,TGTGCCAGCAGCTTGGCAGAGGGTGGACAGCCCCAGCATTTT
TRBD1,TRBV7-3,TRBJ1-2,CASSLSGTAYGYTF,TGTGCCAGCAGCTTGTCCGGGACAGCTTATGGCTACACCTTC
TRBD1,TRBV7-8,TRBJ2-6,CASSRGQAGANVLTF,TGTGCCAGCAGCCGAGGACAGGCTGGGGCCAACGTCCTGACTTTC
-,TRBV5-4,TRBJ1-1,CASSAITNTEAFF,TGTGCCAGCAGCGCTATTACGAACACTGAAGCTTTCTTT
-,TRBV21-1,TRBJ2-7,CASSTFKRQGQRTYEQYF,TGTGCCAGCAGCACGTTCAAGCGACAGGGGCAAAGAACCTACGAGCAGTACTTC
-,TRBV7-9,TRBJ2-3,CASSQVQSTDTQYF,TGTGCCAGCAGCCAAGTCCAGAGCACAGATACGCAGTATTTT
-,TRBV7-2,TRBJ2-7,CASSFPTASYEQYF,TGTGCCAGCAGCTTCCCGACCGCCTCCTACGAGCAGTACTTC